This T cell receptor beta chain was retrieved from a study of blood T cells in healthy people across ages (dated by TCRdb to between 2014 and 2017). Study-level background: In model experiments, template switching captured about one uniquely barcoded TCR beta cDNA molecule for every two T cells. To avoid experimental bias, donors of different ages were randomly spread across the sequencing lanes. Two additional independent replicas of 1 million unique cDNA reads from the same blood draw were analyzed for two donors (one aged 18 to 29 and one aged 80 or older). The study measured age-related changes in TCR beta repertoire diversity using deep sequencing normalized with unique cDNA molecular identifiers. The donors were split into four age groups: young (average 16 years), middle-aged (39), aged (over 55) and long-lived (approximately 89). What the authors observed across the whole study: Observed TCR beta diversity per million T cells fell roughly linearly with age, and a significant reduction was already apparent by age around 36. Estimates of total diversity from one million sequenced T cells were regarded as lower bounds and underestimates. Donor CMV infection status was unknown, potentially confounding age-related changes in expanded clonotypes. Since profiling was done on bulk unsorted PBMCs, naive and antigen-experienced compartments could not be conclusively compared. Observed TCR beta diversity correlated strongly with the percentage of naive T cells measured by flow cytometry. The long-lived group showed more naive CD4+ T cells, fewer expanded clones and increased TCR diversity than the aged group, suggesting age selection.

Receptor libraries were prepared by 5' RACE. The sequencer listed for this sample is Illumina HiSeq 2500. The second PCR ran for about 7 to 11 cycles and used a J-beta primer mix along with a sample-barcoded 5' primer. A unique molecular identifier was introduced onto each TCR beta cDNA molecule by a template-switch 5' adaptor carrying 12 random nucleotides. At least 2.5 million CDR3-containing paired-end reads were obtained from each sample. First-strand cDNA synthesis was performed from all RNA using the Mint cDNA synthesis kit, with priming by a TRBC-specific oligonucleotide. Following uracil-DNA glycosylase treatment, a first 18-cycle PCR with universal primers M1SS and BC2_uni_R was performed on all cDNA. On the authors' methods: Each sample was normalized by randomly selecting 1 million high-quality reads, each carrying a distinct molecular identifier. Instead of being binned into consensus sequences, reads that shared molecular identifiers were thrown out. MiTCR, set to a Q25 quality threshold and the strictest error-elimination algorithm, was used for CDR3 identification, clonotype clustering and error correction. A nonparametric unseen species model with Euler transformation was used to estimate a lower bound on total TCR beta diversity. TCRdb cleaned the public reads at Q25 with fastp, built clones with MiXCR and kept in-frame beta chains. Rows matching on CDR3 protein sequence are summarized as one entry with the most common DNA and genes. The V and J calls and clone size come from TCRdb's table, not from the authors' own analysis. This sample holds 910,000 or so distinct CDR3 sequences; 51% were observed only once. Over 20% of the sample goes to the ten largest clones.

The 39 donors, aged roughly 6 to 95 years, were systemically healthy Caucasian individuals from Russia. Each donor gave 8 to 10 milliliters of peripheral blood, collected into EDTA-treated Vacutainer tubes. Ficoll-Paque density-gradient centrifugation was used to isolate PBMCs, with at least 6 million per sample. Trizol reagent was used to extract total RNA from the PBMCs, yielding at least 6 micrograms per sample. For every donor, an aliquot of PBMCs went through flow cytometry to measure the percentages of naive CD45RAhigh/CD27high T cells. About this clonotype itself: The antigen it binds to is not known. No qualities accompany the bases; no much larger clone lies one base away.

V sheds 6 bases and J sheds 7 bases, leaving 7 bases between their ends. From the cysteine through the phenylalanine, the CDR3 covers 12 amino acids. Of all the DNA, just the CDR3 is kept, 36 bases in frame from base 1. For CDR1 and CDR2, the germline V gene (reference sequence) lists LNHNV and YYDKDF. Rearrangement joined TRBV15 to TRBJ1-6, with no reliable assignment of the D segment. Material: blood. This sequence was found in a woman aged 60 to 75 in good health. This receptor has the CDR3 CATREDNSPLHF. The DNA sequence reads TGTGCCACCAGAGAGGACAATTCACCCCTCCACTTT.